This T cell receptor (beta chain) was retrieved from a study of blood T cell repertoires in COVID-19. On the study more broadly: The cDNA or gDNA used as material had been derived from T cells, B-cell-depleted T cells, or PBMCs.

V was pared by 6 bases and J by 6 bases, with 17 bases between. The germline CDR1 and CDR2 sequences are SNHLY and FYNNEI. CDR3 size: 14 residues. As handled by the study authors: Amplification from reference gene primers served as the basis for estimated nucleated cell counts. Data came from immunoSEQ multiplex PCR; TCRdb stores just in-frame clones and leaves some out. V, J and clone size were drawn from that table, and D and trimming were deduced from the DNA. The data contain approximately 120,000 clones, 75% to 85% of them seen just once; the ten biggest clones take up 3.8%. The sequenced sample consisted of peripheral blood. The chain couples TRBV2 to TRBJ1-1, with D uncertain. The clonotype comes from a woman between 45 and 65 years old with acute or convalescent COVID-19. The CDR3 DNA reads as TGTGCCAGCAGCACCTCCCCACAGAGGGCTGAAGCTTTCTTT. Protein: CASSTSPQRAEAFF.